This TCR beta chain appears in the sequencing data of a study of shared T cell receptors in the human thymus. Data came from immunoSEQ multiplex PCR; TCRdb stores just in-frame clones and leaves some out. The sample consists of about 660,000 clones, around 87% of them appearing once. Germline V gene lookup returns CDR1 MNHEY and CDR2 SMNVEV (reference sequence). The length of the CDR3 is 15 residues. After removal of 3 bases from V and 4 bases from J, the junction contained 3 bases not matched to a gene. These data are also associated with another study on human thymus T cells. That publication notes: During corrective heart surgery, resections were taken, and the thymus tissue came from them. Repertoires from thymus and blood appeared to show biased V and J gene usage.

The sequencing input was thymocytes. The V call is TRBV27, the J call TRBJ2-7, with 13 bases matching TRBD2. The sequence was collected from a boy under two years old with a congenital heart defect. The CDR3 coding sequence is TGTGCCAGCAGTTTGGGGACTAGCGGGAAGTACGAGCAGTACTTC. It yields the protein CASSLGTSGKYEQYF.